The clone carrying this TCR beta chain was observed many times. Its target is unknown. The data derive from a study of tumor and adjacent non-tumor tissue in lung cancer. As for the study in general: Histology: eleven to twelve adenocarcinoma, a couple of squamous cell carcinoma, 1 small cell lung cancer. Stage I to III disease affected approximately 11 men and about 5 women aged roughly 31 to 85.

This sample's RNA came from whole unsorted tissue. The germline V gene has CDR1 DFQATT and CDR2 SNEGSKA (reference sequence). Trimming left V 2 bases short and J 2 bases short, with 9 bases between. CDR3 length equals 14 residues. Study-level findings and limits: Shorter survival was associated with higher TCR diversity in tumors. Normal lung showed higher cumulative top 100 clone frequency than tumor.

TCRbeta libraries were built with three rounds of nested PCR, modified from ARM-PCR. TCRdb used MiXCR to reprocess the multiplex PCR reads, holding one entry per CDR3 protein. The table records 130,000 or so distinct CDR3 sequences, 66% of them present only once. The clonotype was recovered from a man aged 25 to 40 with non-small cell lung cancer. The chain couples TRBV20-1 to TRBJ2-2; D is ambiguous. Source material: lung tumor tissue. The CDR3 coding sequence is TGCAGTGCTAGATCACAGTCTAACACCGGGGAGCTGTTTTTT. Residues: CSARSQSNTGELFF.